Listed below are T cell receptor beta chains from one sample, sequenced in a study of T cells in Graves' hyperthyroidism and ophthalmopathy. MiXCR, run by TCRdb on the multiplex PCR reads, gives a single entry per CDR3 protein. The table shows approximately 370,000 distinct CDR3 sequences, with 15% occurring only once. The sample taken for sequencing was blood. These receptors came from a woman in her thirties with Graves' hyperthyroidism. Both conserved end residues are part of each CDR3. Each record gives: clone size, V gene, D gene, J gene, CDR3 protein, CDR3 DNA. A D gene is named only where the DNA matches it firmly. A row's size may be missing; if present it is once, few, many or a size class.

>few|TRBV7-9|-|TRBJ2-1
CASSFMGDEQFF
TGTGCCAGCAGTTTCATGGGGGATGAGCAGTTCTTC
>-|TRBV24-1|-|TRBJ2-3
CATSDHRDTQQYF
TGTGCCACCAGTGACCACCGGGACACGCAGCAGTATTTT
>many|TRBV3-1|-|TRBJ2-2
CASSQGVDTGELFF
TGTGCCAGCAGCCAAGGGGTTGACACCGGGGAGCTGTTTTTT
>many|TRBV11-2|-|TRBJ2-1
CASSMGASGPTNEQFF
TGTGCCAGCAGCATGGGGGCCAGCGGTCCTACAAATGAGCAGTTCTTC
>many|TRBV6-1|-|TRBJ2-1
CASSTYPGTGNYSYNEQFF
TGTGCCAGCAGTACGTACCCCGGGACTGGAAACTACTCCTACAATGAGCAGTTCTTC
>few|TRBV20-1|-|TRBJ2-3
CSAGLGRPTTDTQYF
TGCAGTGCTGGCTTGGGGCGCCCTACCACAGATACGCAGTATTTT
>-|TRBV14|TRBD2|TRBJ2-7
CASSLAGVSSEQYF
TGTGCCAGCAGCCTAGCGGGAGTGAGCTCCGAGCAGTACTTC
>many|TRBV20-1|-|TRBJ2-7
CSARDGRDASYEQYF
TGCAGTGCTAGAGACGGGCGGGACGCCTCCTACGAGCAGTACTTC
>-|TRBV9|TRBD2|TRBJ2-5
CASSVSVLAGQQETQYF
TGTGCCAGCAGCGTATCAGTCCTAGCGGGTCAACAAGAGACCCAGTACTTC
>many|TRBV11-3|TRBD2|TRBJ2-5
CASSPYGTSGTETQYF
TGTGCCAGCAGCCCTTACGGGACTAGCGGGACAGAGACCCAGTACTTC
>many|TRBV28|-|TRBJ2-1
CATRSPGPGYGEQFF
TGTGCCACGCGGTCCCCAGGGCCTGGGTACGGTGAGCAGTTCTTC
>-|TRBV3-1|-|TRBJ2-1
CASQGVDPSNEQFF
TGTGCCAGCCAAGGGGTAGACCCCTCCAATGAGCAGTTCTTC
>many|TRBV18|-|TRBJ2-5
CASSRTQETQYF
TGTGCCAGCTCCCGCACCCAAGAGACCCAGTACTTC
>many|TRBV11-2|-|TRBJ1-4
CASSFGAFNEKLFF
TGTGCCAGCAGCTTCGGGGCTTTTAATGAAAAACTGTTTTTT
>few|TRBV4-1|-|TRBJ2-2
CASSQEIQTGELFF
TGCGCCAGCAGCCAAGAAATACAAACCGGGGAGCTGTTTTTT
>many|TRBV28|-|TRBJ2-7
CASSLWQFSYEQYF
TGTGCCAGCAGTTTATGGCAATTCTCCTACGAGCAGTACTTC
>-|TRBV11-2|TRBD1|TRBJ2-1
CASSLDNRGLDEQFF
TGCGCCAGCAGCTTGGATAACAGGGGTTTGGACGAGCAGTTCTTC
>many|TRBV2|TRBD1|TRBJ1-5
CASSVQGKYQPQHF
TGTGCCAGCAGTGTACAGGGGAAGTATCAGCCCCAGCATTTT
>-|TRBV5-4|-|TRBJ1-3
CASSLTRGVGNTIYF
TGTGCCAGCAGCTTGACAAGGGGCGTTGGAAACACCATATATTTT
>many|TRBV20-1|-|TRBJ2-7
CSAHRDLRSYEQYF
TGCAGTGCTCACCGGGACCTACGCTCCTACGAGCAGTACTTC
>-|TRBV11-2|-|TRBJ2-3
CASSLAGRYTQYF
TGTGCCAGCAGCTTAGCGGGGCGGTATACGCAGTATTTT
>-|TRBV5-1|-|TRBJ2-7
CASSPWDSYEQYF
TGCGCCAGCAGCCCCTGGGACTCCTACGAGCAGTACTTC
>-|TRBV5-1|TRBD2|TRBJ2-2
CASSPLTSGPGELFF
TGCGCCAGCTCTCCTCTTACTAGCGGACCCGGGGAGCTGTTTTTT
>-|TRBV28|-|TRBJ2-1
CASSSTGTTYNEQFF
TGTGCCAGCAGTTCGACCGGGACAACCTACAATGAGCAGTTCTTC
>-|TRBV5-1|TRBD1|TRBJ1-4
CASSTGTGNEKLFF
TGCGCCAGCAGTACCGGGACAGGGAATGAAAAACTGTTTTTT
>few|TRBV20-1|TRBD2|TRBJ2-7
CSARLGGTYEQYF
TGCAGTGCTAGACTGGGGGGGACCTACGAGCAGTACTTC
>-|TRBV13|TRBD1|TRBJ1-5
CASSRTTGDQPQHF
TGTGCCAGCAGCCGAACGACAGGGGACCAGCCCCAGCATTTT
>few|TRBV4-1|TRBD2|TRBJ2-1
CASSQDPAGAKGEQFF
TGCGCCAGCAGCCAAGACCCAGCGGGAGCGAAGGGGGAGCAGTTCTTC